Shown below are 21 T cell receptor beta chains from a single sample sequenced in a study of memory CD4+ T cells and cytomegalovirus serostatus. The table came from immunoSEQ multiplex PCR; TCRdb's copy has only in-frame clones and leaves some out. Of roughly 49,000 clones listed, 82% are singletons. Single viable CD3+CD4+CD8-CD45RO+ cells were sorted as the memory CD4+ T cells. Material for sequencing was memory CD4+ T cells from blood. Receptors were obtained from an adult in good health and CMV-seronegative.

V is TRBV19 and J is TRBJ2-5; no clear D gene. Germline lookup yields CDR1 LNHDA and CDR2 SQIVND (reference sequence). With 6 bases removed from V and 0 bases from J, the gap between germline ends came to 5 bases. This CDR3 contains 12 residues. The CDR3 region is CASRSYQETQYF. Here the CDR3 DNA reads TGTGCCAGTAGGTCGTACCAAGAGACCCAGTACTTC.

This clone was detected once. The V and J genes are TRBV6-4 and TRBJ2-6, with D possibly matching TRBD2 (5 bases). In germline, CDR1 is MRHNA, CDR2 SNTAGT. The CDR3 covers 16 residues. With 6 bases removed from V and 0 bases from J, the gap between germline ends came to 12 bases. CDR3 in DNA: TGTGCCAGCAGCCCGGACGGGGTCTCTGGGGCCAACGTCCTGACTTTC. Its translation is CASSPDGVSGANVLTF.

This sequence joins TRBV11-2 and TRBJ1-1, with no clear D. CDR3 length: 14 amino acids. Trimming removed 2 bases from V and 1 base from J, with 8 bases in between. Germline CDR1 is SGHAT and CDR2 is FQNNGV. The CDR3 protein is CASSLYTRNTEAFF. For the CDR3, the DNA is TGTGCCAGCAGCTTATATACCCGGAACACTGAAGCTTTCTTT. Full variable domain (rest looked up from reference TRBV11-2 and TRBJ1-1): EAGVAQSPRYKIIEKRQSVAFWCNPISGHATLYWYQQILGQGPKLLIQFQNNGVVDDSQLPKDRFSAERLKGVDSTLKIQPAKLEDSAVYLCASSLYTRNTEAFFGQGTRLTVV.

This clone was found once. The CDR3 loop reads CASSGQGAGNTIYF. The CDR3 bases are TGTGCCAGCAGTGGACAGGGGGCTGGAAACACCATATATTTT. V and J are TRBV2 and TRBJ1-3; 9 bases fit TRBD1. The V gene's germline CDR1 is SNHLY and CDR2 FYNNEI. The V and J ends lost 4 bases and 2 bases, in that order; junction bases with no gene match: 0. The CDR3 spans 14 residues.

The genes are TRBV29-1 and TRBJ2-3; possibly TRBD1 for D (5 bases). Germline lookup yields CDR1 SQVTM and CDR2 ANQGSEA. CDR3 length equals 14 residues. V was shortened by 5 bases and J by 0 bases, with 12 bases between the two germline ends. The CDR3 bases are TGCAGCGTTTATAACAGGCTAAGCACAGATACGCAGTATTTT. It is translated as CSVYNRLSTDTQYF.

V is TRBV7-8 and J is TRBJ2-7, with D tentatively TRBD1 (5 bases). Germline-derived CDR1 and CDR2 are SGHVS and FQNEAQ. The CDR3 has 17 amino acids. V lost 5 bases, J lost 0 bases, and 20 bases lay in between. CDR3 amino acids: CASSQIRQTSSSYEQYF. CDR3 in DNA: TGTGCCAGCAGCCAGATTAGACAGACATCGAGCTCCTACGAGCAGTACTTC.

The chain employs TRBV28 and TRBJ1-1, with D perhaps TRBD1 (5 bases). Trimming took 7 bases from V and 7 from J, leaving 16 bases between them. CDR3 length: 13 residues. CDR1 is MDHEN, CDR2 SYDVKM, per germline. In nucleotides, the CDR3 is TGTGCCAGCATCTTAAGTGGGGGGGATGAAGCTTTCTTT. Protein: CASILSGGDEAFF.

This clone was seen once. The rearrangement uses TRBV6-1 and TRBJ1-6; D is unclear. Germline CDR1 MNHNS, CDR2 SASEGT. CDR3 length equals 15 residues. V was clipped by 1 base and J by 7 bases, with 11 bases between them. CDR3 region: CASSEEGRRNSPLHF. DNA for the CDR3: TGTGCCAGCAGTGAAGAGGGCAGGAGAAATTCACCCCTCCACTTT.

This sequence joins TRBV7-2 and TRBJ1-1; possibly TRBD1 for D (5 bases). The CDR3 is 22 residues long. Germline CDR1 and CDR2: SGHTA and FQGNSA. Deletions cut 0 bases from V and 0 bases from J, with 29 bases between. The CDR3, as DNA: TGTGCCAGCAGCTTAGCGGGTTGGGGGGAAAGCCAGGGATGGGAGTTGAACACTGAAGCTTTCTTT. Translation gives CASSLAGWGESQGWELNTEAFF.

The chain has TRBV13 and TRBJ2-5, with TRBD1 as a possible D gene (5 bases). Trimming shortened V by 0 bases and J by 7 bases, and 18 bases separated the two germline ends. This CDR3 spans 16 amino acids. CDR1 and CDR2 from the germline V gene are PRHDT and FYEKMQ (reference sequence). In DNA form, the CDR3 reads TGTGCCAGCAGCTTAGGCACCGCTCACCCCCAGGGGACCCAGTACTTC. Protein product: CASSLGTAHPQGTQYF.

This chain uses TRBV5-5 with TRBJ1-1; 7 bases match TRBD1. In germline, CDR1 is SGHKS, CDR2 YYEKEE (reference sequence). The V gene end was trimmed by 4 bases and the J gene end by 1 base; junction bases not matched to a gene: 4. The CDR3 sequence is 14 residues long. As DNA, the CDR3 is TGTGCCAGCAGCCGGACAGGCCAGAACACTGAAGCTTTCTTT. It translates to CASSRTGQNTEAFF.

The CDR3 sequence is CASSSGPDGLYEQYF. The CDR3 DNA follows: TGTGCCAGCAGCTCCGGACCGGACGGACTCTACGAGCAGTACTTC. This chain joins TRBV5-6 and TRBJ2-7, with D perhaps matching TRBD2 (5 bases). The CDR3 is made up of 15 amino acids. Deletions cut 3 bases from V and 3 bases from J, with 16 bases between. Germline values: CDR1 SGHDT, CDR2 YYEEEE.

The chain links TRBV18 to TRBJ1-3, with D maybe TRBD1 (5 bases). The CDR3 consists of 16 residues. The germline V and J ends were trimmed by 8 bases and 0 bases, with 17 bases remaining between them. From germline, CDR1 is KGHSH and CDR2 LQKENI. The CDR3 reads CASPVGNRSSGNTIYF. The DNA of the CDR3 is TGTGCCAGCCCCGTCGGGAACAGGAGCTCTGGAAACACCATATATTTT.

The rearrangement joins TRBV13 to TRBJ1-2, with a weak D call TRBD1 (6 bases). The ends were cut back, 1 base at V and 6 bases at J, with 12 bases in the middle. The CDR3 runs 14 residues. CDR1 is PRHDT, CDR2 FYEKMQ, per germline (reference sequence). The CDR3 DNA reads TGTGCCAGCAGCTTAGATTACAGGGCACATGGCTACACCTTC. This gives the protein CASSLDYRAHGYTF.

CDR3 in DNA: TGTGCCAGCAGTGAAGGGGGGTACTATGGCTACACCTTC. Amino acids: CASSEGGYYGYTF. This chain links TRBV6-1 with TRBJ1-2; a weak D match, TRBD1 (5 bases). The germline gives CDR1 MNHNS, CDR2 SASEGT. This CDR3 region has 13 residues. Trimming shortened V by 1 base and J by 3 bases, and 6 bases separated the two germline ends.

V and J are TRBV5-4 and TRBJ1-1; D gene uncertain. The CDR3 is 15 amino acids. CDR1 SGHNT and CDR2 YYREEE come from the germline V gene (reference sequence). The germline V and J ends were trimmed by 6 bases and 4 bases, with 19 bases remaining between them. The CDR3 spells CASNQLGISGTEAFF. The CDR3 region has the DNA TGTGCCAGCAACCAACTAGGGATCTCAGGCACTGAAGCTTTCTTT.

This clone appeared once. This chain connects TRBV29-1 to TRBJ2-2; 7 nucleotides agree with TRBD1. After removal of 6 bases from V and 2 bases from J, the junction contained 6 bases not matched to a gene. Germline lookup yields CDR1 SQVTM and CDR2 ANQGSEA. The CDR3 has 14 residues. The CDR3 nucleotides read TGCAGCGTGGAGGACAGGCCCAACACCGGGGAGCTGTTTTTT. Its translation is CSVEDRPNTGELFF.

This chain joins TRBV2 and TRBJ1-1; 9 bases are a match to TRBD1. The CDR3 extends over 14 amino acids. V was clipped by 6 bases and J by 4 bases; unmatched bases: 6. Looked up from germline, CDR1 is SNHLY and CDR2 is FYNNEI. This CDR3 is CASSKGQGGTEAFF. The CDR3 nucleotides read TGTGCCAGCAGCAAGGGACAGGGAGGCACTGAAGCTTTCTTT.

This clone was counted a few times. The chain uses TRBV6-1 and TRBJ1-6; D not resolved. Trimming shortened V by 2 bases and J by 2 bases, and 7 bases separated the two germline ends. This CDR3 spans 15 amino acids. Germline CDR1 is MNHNS and CDR2 is SASEGT. Written as DNA, the CDR3 is TGTGCCAGCAGTGAATCCGGGGCCTATAATTCACCCCTCCACTTT. Its translation: CASSESGAYNSPLHF.

The rearrangement uses TRBV5-8 and TRBJ2-7, with TRBD1 as a possible D gene (5 bases). This CDR3 is 13 amino acids long. In germline, CDR1 is SGHTS, CDR2 YDEGEE. Trimming stripped 2 bases from V and 0 bases from J, with 6 bases between. DNA for the CDR3: TGTGCCAGCAGCTTACAGGACTCCTACGAGCAGTACTTC. It yields the protein CASSLQDSYEQYF.

This sequence joins TRBV5-1 and TRBJ1-4, with TRBD1 identical over 8 bases. Per germline, CDR1 SGHRS and CDR2 YFSETQ. This CDR3 has 14 residues. The V segment lost 6 bases and the J segment 5 bases; nucleotides outside the gene matches: 6. CDR3 coding DNA: TGCGCCAGCACCCTGGACAGGGTAAATGAAAAACTGTTTTTT. The encoded protein is CASTLDRVNEKLFF.